Presented here are 21 T cell receptor beta chains from one specimen sequenced in a study of circulating and synovial CD4+ cells in juvenile arthritis. Profiled with immunoSEQ multiplex PCR; TCRdb holds only in-frame clones, not every one. The sample has 30,000 or so clones; nearly 95% are singletons. Sample: CD4+ T cells from blood. The receptors originated from a human donor with juvenile idiopathic arthritis.

CDR3 in amino acids: CASSISLTSGRSTYNEQFF. The CDR3 bases are TGTGCCAGTAGTATTTCCCTGACTAGCGGGAGATCGACCTACAATGAGCAGTTCTTC. V gene TRBV19 combines with J gene TRBJ2-1, with 12 nucleotides matching TRBD2. Germline V gene sequence: CDR1 LNHDA, CDR2 SQIVND (reference sequence). V dropped 3 bases and J dropped 2; count of bases not matched to a gene: 11. The CDR3 covers 19 residues.

The CDR3 loop is CASSRGQTNTEAFF. Here the CDR3 DNA reads TGTGCCAGCAGCCGTGGGCAGACGAACACTGAAGCTTTCTTT. The chain is built from TRBV5-4 and TRBJ1-1; D call uncertain. Germline CDR1 and CDR2: SGHNT and YYREEE (reference sequence). V was trimmed by 4 bases and J by 1 base, leaving 11 bases between them. The CDR3 consists of 14 residues.

This chain joins TRBV7-6 and TRBJ2-1; D may be TRBD2 (6 bases). The CDR3 extends over 18 amino acids. V shed 1 base and J shed 8 bases, with 24 bases lying between them. From germline, CDR1 is SGHVS and CDR2 FNYEAQ. In nucleotides, the CDR3 is TGTGCCAGCAGCTTAGGTTTGTTGGCGGGGCAGGCTTTGGATGAGCAGTTCTTC. This codes for CASSLGLLAGQALDEQFF. Complete variable domain (other parts from reference TRBV7-6 and TRBJ2-1): GAGVSQSPRYKVTKRGQDVALRCDPISGHVSLYWYRQALGQGPEFLTYFNYEAQQDKSGLPNDRFSAERPEGSISTLTIQRTEQRDSAMYRCASSLGLLAGQALDEQFFGPGTRLTVL.

This chain connects TRBV18 to TRBJ2-5; a weak D match, TRBD2 (6 bases). Germline CDR1 is KGHSH and CDR2 is LQKENI. CDR3 size: 13 residues. V lost 4 bases and J lost 3, with 9 bases in between. Here the CDR3 reads CASSRTGEETQYF. The CDR3 bases are TGTGCCAGCTCACGGACGGGAGAAGAGACCCAGTACTTC. Variable domain in full (rest from reference TRBV18 and TRBJ2-5): NAGVMQNPRHLVRRRGQEARLRCSPMKGHSHVYWYRQLPEEGLKFMVYLQKENIIDESGMPKERFSAEFPKEGPSILRIQQVVRGDSAAYFCASSRTGEETQYFGPGTRLLVL.

The chain links TRBV6-1 to TRBJ1-2, with D perhaps matching TRBD1 (5 bases). The CDR3 runs 13 residues. CDR1 and CDR2 (germline): MNHNS, SASEGT. Between the trimmed V and J ends, which lost 7 bases and 5 bases, there was a span of 14 bases. CDR3 DNA sequence: TGTGCCAGCACCGAAAGCCCAGGGTATGGCTACACCTTC. Translating gives CASTESPGYGYTF.

V gene TRBV30 combines with J gene TRBJ2-5; 10 nucleotides agree with TRBD1. The CDR3 is 14 residues long. J lost 0 bases, V lost 5 bases, and 3 bases had no gene match. Germline assignment: CDR1 GTSNPN and CDR2 SVGIG (reference sequence). CDR3 residues: CAWGGQGNQETQYF. The CDR3 DNA reads as TGTGCCTGGGGGGGACAGGGGAACCAAGAGACCCAGTACTTC.

This chain uses TRBV12-5 with TRBJ1-1; D unresolved. Trimming took 2 bases from V and 5 from J, leaving 21 bases between them. This CDR3 comprises 17 residues. Germline lookup yields CDR1 LGHNT and CDR2 FRNRAP. The CDR3 DNA follows: TGTGCTAGTGGTTTGCCCTCTTTGGGCCTGGTATTGACTGAAGCTTTCTTT. Its translation is CASGLPSLGLVLTEAFF.

V is TRBV5-1 and J is TRBJ2-2; 9 bases line up with TRBD1. Germline V gene lookup returns CDR1 SGHRS and CDR2 YFSETQ. The CDR3 loop spans 15 amino acids. V lost 4 bases, J lost 3 bases, and 4 bases stayed unmatched. The CDR3 reads CASSGGQGYTGELFF. CDR3 in DNA: TGCGCCAGCAGCGGGGGACAGGGCTACACCGGGGAGCTGTTTTTT.

The chain combines TRBV28 with TRBJ2-3; 9 bases agree with TRBD2. CDR3 length: 15 amino acids. Germline lookup yields CDR1 MDHEN and CDR2 SYDVKM. The trim removed 6 bases at V and 0 bases at J, leaving 4 bases unmatched. Here the CDR3 reads CASSVAGESTDTQYF. CDR3 coding DNA: TGTGCCAGCAGCGTAGCGGGGGAGAGCACAGATACGCAGTATTTT.

This CDR3 is CASSLGQGISYNEQFF. In DNA form, the CDR3 reads TGTGCCAGCAGCTTAGGACAGGGTATATCCTACAATGAGCAGTTCTTC. The chain has TRBV11-2 and TRBJ2-1; 7 bases map to TRBD1. The CDR3 is 16 amino acids. V lost 1 base and J lost 1; bases outside the gene matches: 4. The germline V gene encodes CDR1 SGHAT and CDR2 FQNNGV.

The rearrangement uses TRBV11-2 and TRBJ2-3, with a tentative D call TRBD1 (6 bases). This CDR3 has 15 residues. V lost 5 bases to trimming and J lost 2 bases, with 14 bases between them. Germline loops: CDR1 SGHAT, CDR2 FQNNGV. This CDR3 reads CASSPGDLFTDTQYF. CDR3 nucleotides: TGTGCCAGCAGCCCAGGGGACCTCTTCACAGATACGCAGTATTTT.

The genes are TRBV5-1 and TRBJ1-5, with D tentatively TRBD1 (6 bases). This CDR3 is 13 amino acids long. The germline V gene has CDR1 SGHRS and CDR2 YFSETQ. V was cut by 0 bases and J by 7 bases, with 8 bases left in between. The CDR3 DNA follows: TGCGCCAGCAGCTTGGGGGGGGGCCAGCCCCAGCATTTT. Translated: CASSLGGGQPQHF.

V and J are TRBV15 and TRBJ2-2, with D unresolved. CDR1 and CDR2 from the germline V gene are LNHNV and YYDKDF (reference sequence). The CDR3 spans 14 residues. Trimming shortened V by 0 bases and J by 3 bases, and 5 bases separated the two germline ends. In nucleotides, the CDR3 is TGTGCCACCAGCAGAGATCGGGACACCGGGGAGCTGTTTTTT. Protein sequence: CATSRDRDTGELFF.

The J gene is TRBJ2-7, the V gene TRBV5-1; the match to TRBD2 covers 9 bases. The J segment lost 0 bases and the V segment lost 1 base, leaving 5 bases of the junction unmatched. This CDR3 region has 16 residues. Germline CDR1 reads SGHRS; CDR2 reads YFSETQ. CDR3 region: CASSLISGSVSYEQYF. CDR3 bases: TGCGCCAGCAGCTTGATTAGCGGGAGTGTCTCCTACGAGCAGTACTTC.

Points on this clone: An end of the junction does not agree with germline; a read error may underlie this. The V call is TRBV20-1, the J call TRBJ1-2; 7 bases are a match to TRBD1. Germline V gene sequence: CDR1 DFQATT, CDR2 SNEGSKA (reference sequence). The CDR3 totals 11 residues. The CDR3 DNA is TGTGGGACAGTCAAGGGAGATGGCTACACCTTC. This sequence encodes CGTVKGDGYTF.

The rearrangement uses TRBV10-1 and TRBJ2-3, with D perhaps matching TRBD1 (6 bases). This CDR3 contains 14 residues. V was clipped by 5 bases and J by 2 bases, with 11 bases between them. The germline CDR1 and CDR2 sequences are WNHNN and SYGVQD (reference sequence). CDR3 bases: TGCGCCAGCAGTAGGGACATATCCACAGATACGCAGTATTTT. It translates to CASSRDISTDTQYF.

The chain has TRBV2 and TRBJ2-7, with D possibly being TRBD2 (6 bases). This CDR3 contains 13 residues. Germline V lookup: CDR1 SNHLY, CDR2 FYNNEI. The V gene lost 10 bases and the J gene lost 2 bases, with 15 bases spanning the gap. As DNA, the CDR3 is TGTGCCACCGCGGGGCTCTTTACCTACGAGCAGTACTTC. Translation: CATAGLFTYEQYF.

The J gene is TRBJ2-7, the V gene TRBV11-1, with D maybe TRBD2 (6 bases). CDR1 and CDR2 (germline): SGHAT, FQDESV (reference sequence). The CDR3 runs 13 residues. V was trimmed by 3 bases and J by 3 bases, leaving 9 bases between them. CDR3 nucleotides: TGTGCCAGCAGCTTGGGGGGTAGCTACGAGCAGTACTTC. This gives the protein CASSLGGSYEQYF. Full variable domain (missing parts from reference TRBV11-1 and TRBJ2-7): EAEVAQSPRYKITEKSQAVAFWCDPISGHATLYWYRQILGQGPELLVQFQDESVVDDSQLPKDRFSAERLKGVDSTLKIQPAELGDSAMYLCASSLGGSYEQYFGPGTRLTVT.

This rearrangement joins TRBV28 to TRBJ2-5; D is ambiguous. The DNA matches TRBJ2-7 better at its end, which makes the J call doubtful. CDR1 MDHEN and CDR2 SYDVKM come from the germline V gene. This CDR3 has 11 amino acids. In DNA, the CDR3 is TGTGCCAGCAGTTTATGGAACGAGCAGTACTTC. Protein sequence: CASSLWNEQYF.

The CDR3 sequence is CASSSEQGYAPFYGYTF. The CDR3 region has the DNA TGTGCCAGCAGTTCTGAACAGGGTTATGCCCCCTTCTATGGCTACACCTTC. V usage is TRBV5-4 and J usage is TRBJ1-2, with a weak D call TRBD1 (6 bases). Germline lookup yields CDR1 SGHNT and CDR2 YYREEE (reference sequence). The V end lost 5 bases, the J end lost 4 bases, and 24 bases lay between the germline ends. This CDR3 region has 17 residues.

This chain links TRBV6-6 with TRBJ1-5, with 8 bases matching TRBD1. The V gene end was trimmed by 2 bases and the J gene end by 4 bases; junction bases not matched to a gene: 7. CDR3 length: 16 amino acids. The V gene's germline CDR1 is MNHNY and CDR2 SVGAGI (reference sequence). The CDR3 is CASSYDDRGTNQPQHF. The CDR3, as DNA: TGTGCCAGCAGTTACGACGACAGGGGCACAAATCAGCCCCAGCATTTT.